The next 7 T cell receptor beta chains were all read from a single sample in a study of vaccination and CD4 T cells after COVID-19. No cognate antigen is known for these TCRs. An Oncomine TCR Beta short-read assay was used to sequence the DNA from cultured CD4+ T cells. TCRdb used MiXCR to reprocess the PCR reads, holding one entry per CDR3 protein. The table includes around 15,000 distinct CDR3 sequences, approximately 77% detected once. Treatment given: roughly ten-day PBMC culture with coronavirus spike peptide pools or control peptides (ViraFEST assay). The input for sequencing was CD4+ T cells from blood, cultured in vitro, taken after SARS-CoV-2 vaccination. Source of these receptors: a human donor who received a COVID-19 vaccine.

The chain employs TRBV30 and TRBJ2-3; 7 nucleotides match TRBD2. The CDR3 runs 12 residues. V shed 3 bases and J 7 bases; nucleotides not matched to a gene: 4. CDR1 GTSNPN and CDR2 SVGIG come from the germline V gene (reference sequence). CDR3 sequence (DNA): TGTGCCTGGAGCGGGGGGTTATATACGCAGTATTTT. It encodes CAWSGGLYTQYF.

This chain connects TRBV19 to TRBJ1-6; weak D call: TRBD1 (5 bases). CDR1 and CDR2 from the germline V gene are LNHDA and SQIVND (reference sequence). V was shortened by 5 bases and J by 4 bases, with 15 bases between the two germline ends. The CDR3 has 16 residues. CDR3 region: CASSLSWGRYNSPLHF. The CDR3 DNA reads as TGTGCCAGTAGTTTAAGCTGGGGACGGTATAATTCACCCCTCCACTTT.

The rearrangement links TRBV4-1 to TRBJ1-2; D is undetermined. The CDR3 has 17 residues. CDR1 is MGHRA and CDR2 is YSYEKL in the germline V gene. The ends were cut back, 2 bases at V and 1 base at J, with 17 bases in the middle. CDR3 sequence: CASSQPTPVGLNYGYTF. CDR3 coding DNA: TGCGCCAGCAGCCAACCGACACCAGTAGGCCTTAACTATGGCTACACCTTC.

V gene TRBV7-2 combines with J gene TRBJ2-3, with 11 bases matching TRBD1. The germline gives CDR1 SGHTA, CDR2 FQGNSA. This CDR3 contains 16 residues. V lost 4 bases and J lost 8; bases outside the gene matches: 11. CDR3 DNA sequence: TGTGCCAGCAGCTATAGCTCGGACAGGGGGCGCGGTACGCAGTATTTT. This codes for CASSYSSDRGRGTQYF.

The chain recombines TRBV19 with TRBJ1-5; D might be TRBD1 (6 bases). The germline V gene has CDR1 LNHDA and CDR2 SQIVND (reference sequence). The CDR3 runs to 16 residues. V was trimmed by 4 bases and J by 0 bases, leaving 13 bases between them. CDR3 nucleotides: TGTGCCAGTAGTAGCGACAGGATCTATAGCAATCAGCCCCAGCATTTT. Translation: CASSSDRIYSNQPQHF.

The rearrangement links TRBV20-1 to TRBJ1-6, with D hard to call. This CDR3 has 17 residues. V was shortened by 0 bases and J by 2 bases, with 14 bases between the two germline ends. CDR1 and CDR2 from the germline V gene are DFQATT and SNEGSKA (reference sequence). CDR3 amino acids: CSARDLRVAAYNSPLHF. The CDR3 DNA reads TGCAGTGCTAGAGATCTTAGGGTAGCCGCCTATAATTCACCCCTCCACTTT.

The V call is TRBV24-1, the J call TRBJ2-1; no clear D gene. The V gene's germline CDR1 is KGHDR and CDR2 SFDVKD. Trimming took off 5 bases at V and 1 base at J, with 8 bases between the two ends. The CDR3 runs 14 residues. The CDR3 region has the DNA TGTGCCACCAGTGTTGGGGAATCCTACAATGAGCAGTTCTTC. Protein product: CATSVGESYNEQFF.